This entry lists 20 T cell receptor beta chains sequenced from one sample in a study of T cells in Graves' hyperthyroidism and ophthalmopathy. There were TCR beta CDR3 regions amplified from RNA transcripts. First-round RT-PCR targeting the TCR CDR3 was performed with the HTBI primer set. TCRdb redid the calling of the multiplex PCR reads with MiXCR, one entry per CDR3 protein. This table holds about 640,000 distinct CDR3 sequences, about 14% found once. The sequenced sample was blood. Receptors originate from a woman in her 50s with Graves' ophthalmopathy.

The table lists this clonotype with many counts. The chain joins TRBV20-1 to TRBJ2-1, with D possibly TRBD2 on 6 matching bases. Trimming pared 7 bases from V and 10 bases from J, leaving 23 bases between. Germline V gives CDR1 DFQATT, CDR2 SNEGSKA (reference sequence). This CDR3 region has 14 residues. CDR3 protein: CSVTRGGIAGEQFF. CDR3 DNA sequence: TGCAGTGTCACCCGTGGGGGGATCGCGGGAGAGCAGTTCTTC.

The V gene is TRBV12-3 or TRBV12-4, the J gene TRBJ1-1; TRBD1 aligns across 12 bases. CDR3 length equals 15 residues. V dropped 5 bases and J dropped 10; count of bases not matched to a gene: 11. CDR3 in DNA: TGTGCCAGCAGTGTGGGGACAGGGGGCCGACGCGGAGCTTTCTTT. Amino acid sequence: CASSVGTGGRRGAFF.

The V and J genes are TRBV12-3 or TRBV12-4 and TRBJ1-3; the D is unclear. The CDR3 consists of 16 residues. Trimming took 5 bases from V and 1 from J, leaving 15 bases between them. CDR3 coding DNA: TGTGCCAGCAGTCCACAGAACCCGGCTTCTGGAAACACCATATATTTT. It codes for CASSPQNPASGNTIYF.

The sample holds many counts of this clonotype. J is TRBJ2-1 and V is TRBV6-1; TRBD1 is a possible D gene (5 bases). V lost 3 bases and J 4 bases, leaving 10 bases between the germline ends. Germline CDR1 reads MNHNS; CDR2 reads SASEGT. This CDR3 has 14 residues. The CDR3 coding sequence is TGTGCCAGCAGTGATAGGGGTTTATACAATGAGCAGTTCTTC. This gives the protein CASSDRGLYNEQFF.

The chain uses TRBV7-6 and TRBJ1-5; possible D gene TRBD1, 5 bases. The length of the CDR3 is 14 residues. Deletions cut 4 bases from V and 6 bases from J, with 13 bases between. Germline V CDR1 and CDR2: SGHVS, FNYEAQ. CDR3 nucleotides: TGTGCCAGCAGCTCCGGGCCGGGGGGTCAGCCCCAGCATTTT. It encodes CASSSGPGGQPQHF.

V is TRBV24-1 and J is TRBJ2-2, with D maybe TRBD2 (5 bases). The CDR3 consists of 17 residues. The V gene lost 0 bases and the J gene lost 3 bases, with 13 bases spanning the gap. In germline, CDR1 is KGHDR, CDR2 SFDVKD. The CDR3 reads CATSDLGRLADTGELFF. The DNA for the CDR3 is TGTGCCACCAGTGATTTGGGTCGCCTAGCTGACACCGGGGAGCTGTTTTTT.

The sample holds many counts of this clonotype. This chain connects TRBV20-1 to TRBJ2-2; 11 nucleotides match TRBD2. This CDR3 has 15 amino acids. V was clipped by 4 bases and J by 1 base; unmatched bases: 2. Germline V gene data show CDR1 as DFQATT and CDR2 as SNEGSKA (reference sequence). The CDR3 DNA reads TGCAGTGCTAATGGACTAGCGGGGAACACCGGGGAGCTGTTTTTT. Encoded protein: CSANGLAGNTGELFF.

In this sample, this clonotype turned up a few times. This chain links TRBV12-3 or TRBV12-4 with TRBJ2-3, with 9 bases identical to TRBD2. After removal of 5 bases from V and 6 bases from J, the junction contained 9 bases not matched to a gene. The CDR3 spans 15 residues. DNA for the CDR3: TGTGCCAGCAGTCCCGGCGGGAGGGGTACGGATACGCAGTATTTT. Encoded protein: CASSPGGRGTDTQYF.

This clonotype occurred many times. The chain combines TRBV7-3 with TRBJ2-2; TRBD2 matches at 9 bases. Germline V gives CDR1 SGHTA, CDR2 FQGTGA. The CDR3 contains 14 residues. The trim removed 5 bases at V and 4 bases at J, leaving 2 bases unmatched. CDR3 bases: TGTGCCAGCAGCCCACTAGCGGGCACCGGGGAGCTGTTTTTT. Protein sequence: CASSPLAGTGELFF.

About this clonotype itself: A much bigger clone sits one base away, suggesting this may be a read error. The gene calls are TRBV16 and TRBJ1-1; the match to TRBD1 covers 8 bases. The CDR3 totals 16 residues. CDR1 is KGHSY and CDR2 is FQNENV in the germline V gene. The V gene end was trimmed by 3 bases and the J gene end by 3 bases; junction bases not matched to a gene: 9. CDR3 sequence (DNA): TGTGCCAGCAGCCATTTCAGGGGGCGCGGGGACACTGAAGCTTTCTTT. Translating it yields CASSHFRGRGDTEAFF.

This clonotype occurred many times. The rearrangement links TRBV3-1 to TRBJ1-1, with unresolved D. The germline V and J ends were trimmed by 4 bases and 5 bases, with 14 bases remaining between them. Germline V lookup: CDR1 LGHDT, CDR2 YNNKEL (reference sequence). CDR3 length: 14 amino acids. This CDR3 reads CASSPLARTTEAFF. The CDR3 coding sequence is TGTGCCAGCAGCCCGTTAGCGCGGACGACTGAAGCTTTCTTT.

This chain links TRBV5-1 with TRBJ2-1; 12 bases are a match to TRBD2. Unmatched junction bases numbered 6, after V lost 4 bases and J lost 4 bases. The CDR3 contains 16 residues. Germline V gene data show CDR1 as SGHRS and CDR2 as YFSETQ. The CDR3 loop reads CASSAWTSGMYNEQFF. In DNA form, the CDR3 reads TGCGCCAGCAGCGCCTGGACTAGCGGGATGTACAATGAGCAGTTCTTC.

This clonotype was found many times. The chain links TRBV28 to TRBJ1-2; D is unresolved. The CDR3 totals 11 residues. V was pared by 4 bases and J by 6 bases, with 6 bases between. From germline, CDR1 is MDHEN and CDR2 SYDVKM. The CDR3 region is CASSWRDGYTF. In nucleotides, the CDR3 is TGTGCCAGCAGTTGGAGGGATGGCTACACCTTC.

This clonotype has ten or more counts. This chain joins TRBV14 and TRBJ1-1; unclear D gene. Per germline, CDR1 SGHDN and CDR2 FVKESK. Deletions cut 2 bases from V and 4 bases from J, with 11 bases between. The CDR3 consists of 14 residues. CDR3 in amino acids: CASSQLLGFTEAFF. The CDR3, as DNA: TGTGCCAGCAGCCAATTGTTAGGGTTCACTGAAGCTTTCTTT.

The CDR3 DNA reads TGTGCCAGCAGTGGGGAGCGGATATACAATGAGCAGTTCTTC. It encodes CASSGERIYNEQFF. The V gene is TRBV6-2 or TRBV6-3, the J gene TRBJ2-1, with D tentatively TRBD2 (5 bases). There are 14 residues in the CDR3. Germline CDR1 MNHEY, CDR2 SVGEGT. Deletions cut 5 bases from V and 4 bases from J, with 12 bases between.

The V gene is TRBV19, the J gene TRBJ1-5; 7 bases match TRBD1. CDR3 length: 15 amino acids. Germline V lookup: CDR1 LNHDA, CDR2 SQIVND (reference sequence). The J segment lost 4 bases and the V segment lost 1 base, leaving 4 bases of the junction unmatched. The CDR3 coding sequence is TGTGCCAGTAGTATAGTGGCAGGGGGTAATCAGCCCCAGCATTTT. Translation gives CASSIVAGGNQPQHF.

With regard to this clonotype: Possible read error: a much larger clone is one base away. The V and J genes are TRBV11-1 and TRBJ2-1; D possibly corresponds to TRBD1 (5 bases). Germline V gene data show CDR1 as SGHAT and CDR2 as FQDESV (reference sequence). This CDR3 comprises 14 residues. The CDR3 coding sequence is TGTGCCAGCAGCTCACCACTCCCCAGGGATGAGCAGCTCTTC. The encoded protein is CASSSPLPRDEQLF.

This clonotype was observed at least ten times. The chain combines TRBV7-2 with TRBJ2-7; TRBD2 matches at 9 bases. The CDR3 length is 19 residues. V lost 5 bases, J lost 1 base, and 18 bases stayed unmatched. Germline V gene data show CDR1 as SGHTA and CDR2 as FQGNSA. CDR3 loop: CASSRSLISGRQRSYEQYF. The CDR3 bases are TGTGCCAGCAGCCGAAGTTTGATTAGCGGGAGACAAAGATCCTACGAGCAGTACTTC.

About this clonotype: A read error may account for a junction end that differs from germline. The chain links TRBV7-3 to TRBJ2-1; the D gene is possibly TRBD1 (6 bases). Germline V gene data show CDR1 as SGHTA and CDR2 as FQGTGA. CDR3 size: 12 residues. The CDR3 sequence: CACSEQGDEQFF. The CDR3 nucleotides read TGTGCCTGCAGCGAACAGGGAGACGAGCAGTTCTTC.

This clonotype was counted many times. The chain combines TRBV3-1 with TRBJ1-1, with TRBD1 as a possible D gene (5 bases). Germline CDR1 reads LGHDT; CDR2 reads YNNKEL (reference sequence). The CDR3 is made up of 14 amino acids. V gave up 5 bases and J gave up 6 bases, with 16 bases separating them. In nucleotides, the CDR3 is TGTGCCAGCAGCTCAGGGCTTGGAACCTCTGAAGCTTTCTTT. Residues: CASSSGLGTSEAFF.